The next 10 T cell receptor beta chains were all read from a single sample in a study of blood T cell repertoires in COVID-19. The table came from immunoSEQ multiplex PCR; TCRdb's copy has only in-frame clones and leaves some out. The table includes around 190,000 clones, about four fifths detected once. Sequences were obtained from peripheral blood. These receptor sequences come from a woman in her forties with COVID-19, enrolled during active disease.

CDR3 in DNA: TGTGCTAGTGGTTTGGGCCAGGGCCGTCAGCCCCAGCATTTT. It is translated as CASGLGQGRQPQHF. The chain couples TRBV12-5 to TRBJ1-5; D may be TRBD1 (5 bases). CDR3 size: 14 residues. Germline V lookup: CDR1 LGHNT, CDR2 FRNRAP. V lost 1 base, J lost 6 bases, and 10 bases lay in between.

V usage is TRBV2 and J usage is TRBJ1-1; TRBD1 matches at 9 bases. The V gene's germline CDR1 is SNHLY and CDR2 FYNNEI. The V gene end was trimmed by 10 bases and the J gene end by 0 bases; junction bases not matched to a gene: 12. The CDR3 consists of 16 residues. CDR3 in amino acids: CATQPQGAPLNTEAFF. The CDR3 DNA is TGTGCCACACAACCACAGGGGGCGCCTCTGAACACTGAAGCTTTCTTT.

This clone has just a few counts. This chain connects TRBV18 to TRBJ2-7; 12 nucleotides line up with TRBD2. Germline values: CDR1 KGHSH, CDR2 LQKENI. Trimming at V came to 4 bases and at J to 3 bases, leaving 10 bases not matched to a gene. The CDR3 has 17 amino acids. The DNA for the CDR3 is TGTGCCAGCTCACAGGGCCTAGCGGGAGGGCCGTTCTACGAGCAGTACTTC. Protein sequence: CASSQGLAGGPFYEQYF.

V is TRBV18 and J is TRBJ2-1, with TRBD2 identical over 10 bases. The CDR3 runs 16 residues. Per the germline V gene, CDR1 is KGHSH and CDR2 is LQKENI. Germline trimming cut 1 base from V and 6 bases from J; bases unmatched to any gene: 6. The CDR3 nucleotides read TGTGCCAGCTCACCACGGAATAGCGGGAGGCCCAATGAGCAGTTCTTC. This codes for CASSPRNSGRPNEQFF.

This sequence joins TRBV5-1 and TRBJ2-4, with 12 bases aligning to TRBD1. The CDR3 has 19 amino acids. With V trimmed by 2 bases and J by 1 base, 10 bases remained unmatched. Per the germline V gene, CDR1 is SGHRS and CDR2 is YFSETQ. The CDR3 region is CASSFRNMGQGAAKNIQYF. The CDR3 DNA reads as TGCGCCAGCAGCTTCCGAAACATGGGACAGGGGGCCGCCAAAAACATTCAGTACTTC.

The chain combines TRBV7-2 with TRBJ2-7; possible D gene TRBD1, 6 bases. Germline lookup yields CDR1 SGHTA and CDR2 FQGNSA. The CDR3 loop spans 11 amino acids. Trimming took 5 bases from V and 7 from J, leaving 9 bases between them. The CDR3 loop reads CASSPDREQYF. The DNA of the CDR3 is TGTGCCAGCAGCCCAGACAGGGAGCAGTACTTC. The full variable domain, in which reference TRBV7-2 and TRBJ2-7 provide the parts outside the CDR3, is GAGVSQSPSNKVTEKGKDVELRCDPISGHTALYWYRQSLGQGLEFLIYFQGNSAPDKSGLPSDRFSAERTGGSVSTLTIQRTQQEDSAVYLCASSPDREQYFGPGTRLTVT.

V and J are TRBV6-5 and TRBJ2-7; 7 positions match TRBD1. The ends lost 7 bases at V and 0 bases at J; junction bases unmatched: 9. The CDR3 consists of 15 residues. CDR1 and CDR2 from the germline V gene are MNHEY and SVGAGI. CDR3 amino acids: CASTNPRDSSYEQYF. CDR3 DNA sequence: TGTGCCAGCACCAACCCCCGGGACAGCTCCTACGAGCAGTACTTC.

This chain links TRBV5-1 with TRBJ1-1; D unresolved. The germline V and J ends were trimmed by 0 bases and 11 bases, with 8 bases remaining between them. This CDR3 region has 11 residues. In germline, CDR1 is SGHRS, CDR2 YFSETQ. CDR3 coding DNA: TGCGCCAGCAGCTTGGATCGGGTGGCTTTCTTT. It yields the protein CASSLDRVAFF.

This clone was counted only a few times. The chain has TRBV11-3 and TRBJ2-1, with TRBD2 matching over 7 bases. The CDR3 runs to 16 residues. V was pared by 3 bases and J by 0 bases, with 5 bases of the junction left unmatched. In germline, CDR1 is SGHNT, CDR2 YENEEA. The CDR3 sequence: CASSFRAGSSYNEQFF. In DNA form, the CDR3 reads TGTGCCAGCAGCTTCCGAGCGGGGAGCTCCTACAATGAGCAGTTCTTC.

In this sample, this clone turned up once. The rearrangement links TRBV29-1 to TRBJ2-5; a possible D gene is TRBD1 (6 bases). The germline V and J ends were trimmed by 7 bases and 4 bases, with 16 bases remaining between them. The CDR3 consists of 13 residues. Germline assignment: CDR1 SQVTM and CDR2 ANQGSEA. In nucleotides, the CDR3 is TGCAGCGCAGACATCGGACAGAGAGAGACCCAGTACTTC. Amino acids: CSADIGQRETQYF.